This TCR beta chain was profiled in a study of PD-1 blockade in classical Hodgkin lymphoma. Study results and limitations: Newly diagnosed patients were reported to exhibit reduced baseline TCR diversity relative to healthy donors. When nivolumab was started under 1 year after ASCT, patients were excluded.

V gave up 6 bases and J gave up 5 bases; unmatched junction bases: 11. The CDR3 is 16 residues long. CDR1 and CDR2 from the germline V gene are LNHNV and YYDKDF (reference sequence). Regarding time point: cycle 4 day 1 (C4D1), after five to seven weeks of nivolumab. Each patient's relapse followed autologous stem cell transplantation, and brentuximab vedotin exposure varied. Worth noting for this clone: Its antigen is still unknown.

Method: immunoSEQ multiplex PCR; TCRdb's copy keeps in-frame clones and lacks some. The data contain 40,000 to 50,000 clones, 65% to 70% of them singletons. The input for sequencing was peripheral blood mononuclear cells (PBMCs), taken before the fourth cycle of nivolumab. This chain links TRBV15 with TRBJ2-1; 9 bases map to TRBD2. This sequence originates from a human donor with classical Hodgkin lymphoma. The CDR3 nucleotides are TGTGCCACCAGTGGAAATCGCGGGGGGGCGAACAATGAGCAGTTCTTC. Its protein is CATSGNRGGANNEQFF.